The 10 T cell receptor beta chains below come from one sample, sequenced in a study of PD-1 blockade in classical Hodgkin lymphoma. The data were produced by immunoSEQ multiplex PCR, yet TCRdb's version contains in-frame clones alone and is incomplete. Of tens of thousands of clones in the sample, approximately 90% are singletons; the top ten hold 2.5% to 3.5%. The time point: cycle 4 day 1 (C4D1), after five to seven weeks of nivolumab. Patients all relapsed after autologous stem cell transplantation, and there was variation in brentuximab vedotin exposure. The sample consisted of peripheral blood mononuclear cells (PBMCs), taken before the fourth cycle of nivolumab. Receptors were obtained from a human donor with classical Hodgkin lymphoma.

The CDR3 nucleotides read TGTGCCAGCAGTACAGAGACGAACACTGAAGCTTTCTTT. Residues: CASSTETNTEAFF. J is TRBJ1-1 and V is TRBV7-6; no clear D. The CDR3 runs 13 residues. Trimming pared 6 bases from V and 1 base from J, leaving 9 bases between. Per germline, CDR1 SGHVS and CDR2 FNYEAQ.

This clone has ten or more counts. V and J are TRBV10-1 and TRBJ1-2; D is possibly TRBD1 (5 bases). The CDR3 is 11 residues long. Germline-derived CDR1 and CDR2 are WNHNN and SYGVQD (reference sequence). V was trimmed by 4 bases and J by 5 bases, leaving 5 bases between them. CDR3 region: CASSGGYGYTF. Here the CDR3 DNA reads TGCGCCAGCAGTGGGGGGTATGGCTACACCTTC.

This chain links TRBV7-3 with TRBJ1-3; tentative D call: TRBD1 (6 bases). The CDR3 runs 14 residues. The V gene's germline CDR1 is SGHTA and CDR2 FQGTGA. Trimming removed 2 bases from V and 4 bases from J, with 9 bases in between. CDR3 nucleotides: TGTGCCAGCAGCTTACAGGGGCCCGGAAACACCATATATTTT. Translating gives CASSLQGPGNTIYF.

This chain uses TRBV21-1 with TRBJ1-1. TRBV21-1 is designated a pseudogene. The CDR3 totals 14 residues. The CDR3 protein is CASSKGGGSRQAFF. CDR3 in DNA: TGTGCCAGCAGCAAAGGGGGGGGCTCCAGGCAAGCTTTCTTT.

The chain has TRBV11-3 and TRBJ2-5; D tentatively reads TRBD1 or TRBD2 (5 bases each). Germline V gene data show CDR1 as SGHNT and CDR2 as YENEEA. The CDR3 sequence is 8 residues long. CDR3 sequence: CGGKTQYF. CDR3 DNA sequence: TGTGGGGGGAAGACCCAGTACTTC. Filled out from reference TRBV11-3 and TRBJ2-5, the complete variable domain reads EAGVVQSPRYKIIEKKQPVAFWCNPISGHNTLYWYLQNLGQGPELLIRYENEEAVDDSQLPKDRFSAERLKGVDSTLKIQPAELGDSAVYLCGGKTQYFGPGTRLLVL.

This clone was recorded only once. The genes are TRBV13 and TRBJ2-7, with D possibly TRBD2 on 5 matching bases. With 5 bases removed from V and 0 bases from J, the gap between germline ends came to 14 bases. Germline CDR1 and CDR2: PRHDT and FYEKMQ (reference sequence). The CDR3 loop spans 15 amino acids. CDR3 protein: CASSTTARDSYEQYF. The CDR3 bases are TGTGCCAGCAGCACCACAGCTCGGGACTCCTACGAGCAGTACTTC.

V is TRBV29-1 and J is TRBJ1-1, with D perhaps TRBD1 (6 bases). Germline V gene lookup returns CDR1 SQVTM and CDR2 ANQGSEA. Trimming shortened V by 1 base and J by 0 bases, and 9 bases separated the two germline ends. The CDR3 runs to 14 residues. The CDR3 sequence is CSVEVQGLNTEAFF. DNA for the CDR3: TGCAGCGTTGAAGTGCAGGGGTTGAACACTGAAGCTTTCTTT.

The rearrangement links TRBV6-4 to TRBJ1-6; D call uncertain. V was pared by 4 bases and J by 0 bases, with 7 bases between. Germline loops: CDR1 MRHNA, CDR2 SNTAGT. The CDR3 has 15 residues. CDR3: CASSASSSYNSPLHF. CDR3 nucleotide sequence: TGTGCCAGCAGTGCGAGTAGCTCCTATAATTCACCCCTCCACTTT.

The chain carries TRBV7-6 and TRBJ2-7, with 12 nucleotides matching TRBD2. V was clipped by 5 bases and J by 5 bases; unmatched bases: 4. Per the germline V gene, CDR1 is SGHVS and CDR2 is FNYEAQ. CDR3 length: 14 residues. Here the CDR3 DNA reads TGTGCCAGCAGCCAGGGACTAGCGGGCCACGAGCAGTACTTC. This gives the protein CASSQGLAGHEQYF. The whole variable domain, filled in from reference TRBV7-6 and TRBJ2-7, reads GAGVSQSPRYKVTKRGQDVALRCDPISGHVSLYWYRQALGQGPEFLTYFNYEAQQDKSGLPNDRFSAERPEGSISTLTIQRTEQRDSAMYRCASSQGLAGHEQYFGPGTRLTVT.

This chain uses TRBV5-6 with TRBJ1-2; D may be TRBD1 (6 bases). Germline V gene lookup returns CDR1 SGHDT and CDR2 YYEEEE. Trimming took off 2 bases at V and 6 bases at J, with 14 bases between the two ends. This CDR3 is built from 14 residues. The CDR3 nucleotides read TGTGCCAGCAGCTTTACAGGGATCTCTGATGGCTACACCTTC. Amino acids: CASSFTGISDGYTF.